This T cell receptor beta chain was sequenced for a study of early T cells in non-severe SARS-CoV-2 infection. cDNA molecules, individually, were tagged with unique molecular identifiers. TCRdb called the 5' RACE reads again in MiXCR, with one record for every CDR3 protein. The sample records tens of thousands of distinct CDR3 sequences, 8% to 10% being singletons. Germline CDR1 reads SGDLS; CDR2 reads YYNGEE. The CDR3 is made up of 15 amino acids. Trimming left V 0 bases short and J 6 bases short, with 13 bases between. The V call is TRBV9, the J call TRBJ2-1; maybe TRBD2 (6 bases). The sequencing input was whole blood. The sequence came from an adult who was a healthcare worker with PCR-confirmed SARS-CoV-2 infection or an uninfected control (not recorded which). The CDR3 region is CASSVGDPRGNEQFF. The CDR3 coding sequence is TGTGCCAGCAGCGTAGGGGACCCGCGGGGCAATGAGCAGTTCTTC.